The rows below give T cell receptor beta chains drawn from one sample of a study of T cell responses to AZD1222 COVID-19 vaccine. The method was immunoSEQ multiplex PCR; TCRdb's version includes in-frame clones alone and lacks a portion of them. The sample lists around 80,000 clones, more than 90% seen once, with roughly 4.5% in the top ten. This specimen was peripheral blood, taken 28 days after the second AZD1222 dose. These receptors all come from an adult who received the AZD1222 COVID-19 vaccine. Each CDR3 is given with its conserved first and last residue. Each record gives: D gene, V gene, J gene, clone size, CDR3 DNA, CDR3 protein. The D gene is left open where the match is weak. Size values are once, few and many counts, or a class for expanded clones, and some rows have none.

D: TRBD2; V: TRBV7-7; J: TRBJ2-5; size: -; DNA: TGTGCCAGCAGCCGGGGACTAGCAGACCAAGAGACCCAGTACTTC; CDR3: CASSRGLADQETQYF
D: -; V: TRBV7-2; J: TRBJ1-5; size: -; DNA: TGTGCCAGCAGCTTAGCCTCGTCGGTTGATCAGCCCCAGCATTTT; CDR3: CASSLASSVDQPQHF
D: -; V: TRBV4-1; J: TRBJ2-7; size: -; DNA: TGCGCCAGCAGCCGGGGAGTAGGGGACGAGCAGTACTTC; CDR3: CASSRGVGDEQYF
D: TRBD2; V: TRBV24-1; J: TRBJ2-7; size: -; DNA: TGTGCCACCAGTGATCAACTAGCGGGAGGGCCGGGCGAGCAGTACTTC; CDR3: CATSDQLAGGPGEQYF
D: -; V: TRBV25-1; J: TRBJ1-1; size: -; DNA: TGTGCCAGCAGTTGGGAGACAGGGAACACTGAAGCTTTCTTT; CDR3: CASSWETGNTEAFF
D: -; V: TRBV6-5; J: TRBJ2-1; size: -; DNA: TGTGCCAGCAGTTACTCTGACGGTTCCTACAATGAGCAGTTCTTC; CDR3: CASSYSDGSYNEQFF
D: TRBD2; V: TRBV4-2; J: TRBJ2-1; size: -; DNA: TGTGCCAGCAGCCCGGGACTACCGACCTCCTACAATGAGCAGTTCTTC; CDR3: CASSPGLPTSYNEQFF
D: -; V: TRBV12-3/TRBV12-4; J: TRBJ2-3; size: -; DNA: TGTGCCAGCATCCACCCCCCGGGCGATACGCAGTATTTT; CDR3: CASIHPPGDTQYF
D: -; V: TRBV27; J: TRBJ2-6; size: -; DNA: TGTGCCAGCAGTACCTACAGGGACCCAAGCTCTGGGGCCAACGTCCTGACTTTC; CDR3: CASSTYRDPSSGANVLTF
D: TRBD2; V: TRBV7-9; J: TRBJ2-5; size: -; DNA: TGTGCCAGCAGCTCGGGACTAGCGGGAGCCGACTACCAAGAGACCCAGTACTTC; CDR3: CASSSGLAGADYQETQYF
D: TRBD1; V: TRBV9; J: TRBJ1-6; size: once; DNA: TGTGCCAGCAGGGACAGGGGTTCCAATTCACCCCTCCACTTT; CDR3: CASRDRGSNSPLHF
D: -; V: TRBV7-9; J: TRBJ1-5; size: -; DNA: TGTGCCAGCAGCTCAGAGGGGGAGGGGCCCGATCAGCCCCAGCATTTT; CDR3: CASSSEGEGPDQPQHF
D: -; V: TRBV29-1; J: TRBJ1-2; size: once; DNA: TGCAGCGTGGACACGAACTATGGCTACACCTTC; CDR3: CSVDTNYGYTF
D: -; V: TRBV18; J: TRBJ1-4; size: few; DNA: TGTGCCAGCTCACCAACCAGTCAAGGGGAAAAACTGTTTTTT; CDR3: CASSPTSQGEKLFF
D: -; V: TRBV21-1; J: TRBJ1-6; size: once; DNA: TGTGCCAGCAGCAAAGGAAGATACAGGGGGGGTTGTAATTCACCCCTCCACTTT; CDR3: CASSKGRYRGGCNSPLHF
D: -; V: TRBV7-9; J: TRBJ2-3; size: -; DNA: TGTGCCAGCAGCTACCGACAGGCTCTTTCTAGCACAGATACGCAGTATTTT; CDR3: CASSYRQALSSTDTQYF
D: -; V: TRBV3-1/TRBV3-2; J: TRBJ2-1; size: -; DNA: TGTGCCAGCCTGGGTTTGTCCTACAATGAGCAGTTCTTC; CDR3: CASLGLSYNEQFF
D: -; V: TRBV7-9; J: TRBJ2-5; size: -; DNA: TGTGCCAGCAGTCAGGGGGGCAGCACCGGAGGGACCCAGTACTTC; CDR3: CASSQGGSTGGTQYF
D: -; V: TRBV5-6; J: TRBJ1-1; size: -; DNA: TGTGCCAGCAGCTTGGTTTCTGAAGCTTTCTTT; CDR3: CASSLVSEAFF
D: TRBD2; V: TRBV7-7; J: TRBJ2-5; size: -; DNA: TGTGCCAGCAGCTTAGGGGTAGCGGGGGGCCAAGAGACCCAGTACTTC; CDR3: CASSLGVAGGQETQYF
D: -; V: TRBV3-1/TRBV3-2; J: TRBJ2-2; size: -; DNA: TGTGCCAGCAGCCTTTCAGGGAACACCGGGGAGCTGTTTTTT; CDR3: CASSLSGNTGELFF
D: TRBD1; V: TRBV18; J: TRBJ1-2; size: -; DNA: TGTGCCAGCTCCCGGCCGGGACAGGGGGAAAATGGCTACACCTTC; CDR3: CASSRPGQGENGYTF
D: TRBD2; V: TRBV6-5; J: TRBJ2-7; size: -; DNA: TGTGCCAGCAGTCGACTAGCGGCCTCCTACGAGCAGTACTTC; CDR3: CASSRLAASYEQYF
D: -; V: TRBV29-1; J: TRBJ2-7; size: once; DNA: TGCAGCGTTGAATTCGATGAAGGGCCGGGCTCCTACGAGCAGTACTTC; CDR3: CSVEFDEGPGSYEQYF
D: -; V: TRBV24-1; J: TRBJ2-2; size: -; DNA: TGTGCCACCAGTGATTCCGGGACATTCGCGAACACCGGGGAGCTGTTTTTT; CDR3: CATSDSGTFANTGELFF
D: TRBD1; V: TRBV6-7; J: TRBJ1-1; size: -; DNA: TGTGCCAGCAGTTACAGCCGGGACAGGGGTAACACTGAAGCTTTCTTT; CDR3: CASSYSRDRGNTEAFF
D: TRBD2; V: TRBV7-8; J: TRBJ2-7; size: -; DNA: TGTGCCAGCAGTTCCAGCAGGATAGCGGGAGGAATTACCTACGAGCAGTACTTC; CDR3: CASSSSRIAGGITYEQYF
D: -; V: TRBV18; J: TRBJ1-5; size: few; DNA: TGTGCCAGCTCACCATCTCTCGCCAATCAGCCCCAGCATTTT; CDR3: CASSPSLANQPQHF
D: -; V: TRBV9; J: TRBJ2-7; size: few; DNA: TGTGCCAGCAGCGTAGCGGCGGGACCTCTCTACGAGCAGTACTTC; CDR3: CASSVAAGPLYEQYF
D: -; V: TRBV4-1; J: TRBJ1-6; size: few; DNA: TGCGCCAGCAGCCAAATCCCGGGCACGGATAATTCACCCCTCCACTTT; CDR3: CASSQIPGTDNSPLHF
D: TRBD1; V: TRBV14; J: TRBJ2-2; size: -; DNA: TGTGCCAGCAGCCGACAGGGGCCTACTAACACCGGGGAGCTGTTTTTT; CDR3: CASSRQGPTNTGELFF
D: -; V: TRBV4-1; J: TRBJ2-3; size: -; DNA: TGCGCCAGCAGCCACTATTGGAACTCCAACAGGGATACGCAGTATTTT; CDR3: CASSHYWNSNRDTQYF
D: TRBD2; V: TRBV29-1; J: TRBJ2-7; size: once; DNA: TGCAGCGTTCGGACTAGCGGTTCCTACGAGCAGTACTTC; CDR3: CSVRTSGSYEQYF
D: -; V: TRBV29-1; J: TRBJ2-5; size: -; DNA: TGCAGCGTTGATTCAGGGTCGTTCCAAGAGACCCAGTACTTC; CDR3: CSVDSGSFQETQYF
D: -; V: TRBV19; J: TRBJ1-6; size: -; DNA: TGTGCCAGTAGTATAGAGAACTGGATCGTCAGGGAGGCCTATAATTCACCCCTCCACTTT; CDR3: CASSIENWIVREAYNSPLHF
D: TRBD1; V: TRBV18; J: TRBJ2-2; size: -; DNA: TGTGCCAGCTCACGCTTTTATACTTCCGGGACAGGGCTGGCCGGGGAGCTGTTTTTT; CDR3: CASSRFYTSGTGLAGELFF
D: -; V: TRBV10-3; J: TRBJ1-5; size: -; DNA: TGTGCCATCAGTGAGTCTCGAGGGGGAGGGGCCCAGCCCCAGCATTTT; CDR3: CAISESRGGGAQPQHF
D: TRBD1; V: TRBV18; J: TRBJ2-7; size: -; DNA: TGTGCCAGCTCACCAGGGCAGGGGGCGACGTACGAGCAGTACTTC; CDR3: CASSPGQGATYEQYF
D: TRBD2; V: TRBV7-2; J: TRBJ2-5; size: -; DNA: TGTGCCAGCAGCTTAAACGGGAGGGCGGAAGAGACCCAGTACTTC; CDR3: CASSLNGRAEETQYF
D: -; V: TRBV7-9; J: TRBJ1-1; size: -; DNA: TGTGCCAGCAGCTTACTGGGCGGGAACACTGAAGCTTTCTTT; CDR3: CASSLLGGNTEAFF
D: -; V: TRBV9; J: TRBJ2-1; size: once; DNA: TGTGCCAGCAGCGCCGCCGGAGCCCACAATGAGCAGTTCTTC; CDR3: CASSAAGAHNEQFF
D: TRBD2; V: TRBV4-1; J: TRBJ2-3; size: -; DNA: TGCGCCAGCAGCCTAACTAGCGGGGGGGGACGAGATACGCAGTATTTT; CDR3: CASSLTSGGGRDTQYF
D: -; V: TRBV11-2; J: TRBJ2-7; size: -; DNA: TGTGCCAGCCTCGGGGGAGGGGGTCACCACTACGAGCAGTACTTC; CDR3: CASLGGGGHHYEQYF
D: TRBD2; V: TRBV5-1; J: TRBJ2-7; size: -; DNA: TGCGCCAGCAGTGAGCTAGCGGGATCCGACGAGCAGTACTTC; CDR3: CASSELAGSDEQYF
D: -; V: TRBV18; J: TRBJ1-2; size: -; DNA: TGTGCCAGCTCACCACCGGTCGGCCTACCTAGAACCTTC; CDR3: CASSPPVGLPRTF
D: -; V: TRBV6-5; J: TRBJ2-5; size: -; DNA: TGTGCCAGCAGCTCCTTGACAGTGGGAGAGACCCAGTACTTC; CDR3: CASSSLTVGETQYF
D: -; V: TRBV9; J: TRBJ2-1; size: -; DNA: TGTGCCAGCGGGGAATCGTTGCTCGATGAGCAGTTCTTC; CDR3: CASGESLLDEQFF
D: -; V: TRBV6-5; J: TRBJ2-1; size: -; DNA: TGTGCCAGCAGTCCAGGGGCCATGGCTGAGCAGTTCTTC; CDR3: CASSPGAMAEQFF
D: -; V: TRBV28; J: TRBJ1-5; size: -; DNA: TGTGCCAGCAGTTTGGCGGACAATCAGCCCCAGCATTTT; CDR3: CASSLADNQPQHF
D: TRBD2; V: TRBV28; J: TRBJ2-1; size: -; DNA: TGTGCCAGCATCCCTCTAGCGGGAGCTTTTAATGAGCAGTTCTTC; CDR3: CASIPLAGAFNEQFF
D: TRBD2; V: TRBV3-1/TRBV3-2; J: TRBJ2-7; size: -; DNA: TGTGCCAGCAGCCAACTAGCGGGAGTAAGCTACGAGCAGTACTTC; CDR3: CASSQLAGVSYEQYF
D: -; V: TRBV14; J: TRBJ2-7; size: -; DNA: TGTGCCAGCAGCCAAGACCGCACAGTAGACTACGAGCAGTACTTC; CDR3: CASSQDRTVDYEQYF